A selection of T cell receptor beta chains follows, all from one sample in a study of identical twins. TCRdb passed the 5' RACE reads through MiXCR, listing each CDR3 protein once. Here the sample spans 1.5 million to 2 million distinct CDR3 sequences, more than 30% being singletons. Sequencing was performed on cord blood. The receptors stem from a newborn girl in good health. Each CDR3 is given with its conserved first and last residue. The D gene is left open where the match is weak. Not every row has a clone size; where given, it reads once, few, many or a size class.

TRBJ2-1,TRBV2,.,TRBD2,CASSSGTSVYEQFF,TGTGCCAGCAGTTCCGGGACTAGTGTGTACGAGCAGTTCTTC
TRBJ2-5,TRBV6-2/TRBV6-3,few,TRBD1,CASSYRGQGFNEQYF,TGTGCCAGCAGTTATCGGGGACAGGGCTTCAATGAGCAGTACTTC
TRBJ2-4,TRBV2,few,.,CASSAAPWGGVAKNIQYF,TGTGCCAGCAGTGCCGCGCCGTGGGGCGGAGTAGCCAAAAACATTCAGTACTTC
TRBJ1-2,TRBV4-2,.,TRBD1,CASSQESVWTGDYGYTF,TGTGCCAGCAGCCAAGAATCAGTCTGGACAGGGGACTATGGCTACACCTTC
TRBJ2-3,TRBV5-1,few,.,CASTDDWPSTDTQYF,TGCGCCAGCACCGATGACTGGCCATCCACAGATACGCAGTATTTT
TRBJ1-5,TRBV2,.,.,CASSEASAPRHF,TGTGCCAGCAGTGAAGCAAGTGCGCCCCGGCATTTT
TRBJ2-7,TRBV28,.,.,CASNPSGGVAYEQYF,TGTGCCAGCAACCCTTCTGGCGGGGTGGCCTACGAGCAGTACTTC
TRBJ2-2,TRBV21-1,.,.,CAGSRLTGAGTGELFF,TGTGCCGGCAGCCGTCTGACAGGGGCGGGTACCGGGGAGCTGTTTTTT
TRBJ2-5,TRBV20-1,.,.,CSATWGLGGETQYF,TGCAGTGCTACCTGGGGGCTAGGAGGGGAGACCCAGTACTTC
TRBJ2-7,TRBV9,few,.,CASSVVPDSYEQYF,TGTGCCAGCAGCGTAGTGCCCGACAGTTACGAGCAGTACTTC
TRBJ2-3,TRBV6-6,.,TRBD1,CASRHTTTGTPDTQYF,TGTGCCAGCAGACATACGACGACAGGGACACCAGATACGCAGTATTTT
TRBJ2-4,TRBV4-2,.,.,CASSQEERRALAKNIQYF,TGTGCCAGCAGCCAAGAAGAGAGGCGAGCGCTAGCCAAAAACATTCAGTACTTC
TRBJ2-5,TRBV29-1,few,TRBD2,CSVEDLSLAGETQYF,TGCAGCGTTGAAGATCTTTCACTAGCGGGAGAGACCCAGTACTTC
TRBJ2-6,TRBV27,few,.,CASRLESFSGANVLTF,TGTGCCAGCCGACTAGAATCCTTCTCTGGGGCCAACGTCCTGACTTTC
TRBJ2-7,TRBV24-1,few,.,CATSVSDSSLYEQYF,TGTGCCACCAGTGTGAGTGACAGCTCCCTCTACGAGCAGTACTTC
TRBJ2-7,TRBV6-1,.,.,CASSEAIARVGEQYF,TGTGCCAGCAGTGAAGCCATCGCTCGCGTCGGCGAGCAGTACTTC
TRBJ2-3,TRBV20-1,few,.,CSASGWLGSYGTQYF,TGCAGTGCTAGTGGTTGGCTAGGGAGTTACGGTACGCAGTATTTT
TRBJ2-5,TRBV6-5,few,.,CASSYCPEETQYF,TGTGCCAGCAGTTACTGCCCCGAAGAGACCCAGTACTTC
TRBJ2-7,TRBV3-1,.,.,CASSQSSRSYEQYF,TGTGCCAGCAGCCAATCCTCACGGTCCTACGAGCAGTACTTC
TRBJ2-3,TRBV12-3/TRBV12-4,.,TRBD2,CASRDSGTVTDTQYF,TGTGCCAGCAGGGATAGCGGGACGGTCACAGATACGCAGTATTTT
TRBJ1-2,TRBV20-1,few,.,CSARGYHPGQSYGYTF,TGCAGTGCTAGAGGGTACCATCCTGGACAGTCTTATGGCTACACCTTC
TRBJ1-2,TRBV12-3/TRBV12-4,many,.,CASSSDRGYTF,TGTGCCAGCAGTTCGGATCGGGGCTACACCTTC
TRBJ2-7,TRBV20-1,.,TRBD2,CSASVGLAAYEQYF,TGCAGTGCTAGCGTCGGACTAGCGGCCTACGAGCAGTACTTC
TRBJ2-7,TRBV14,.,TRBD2,CASSQWTSFFYEQYF,TGTGCCAGCAGCCAATGGACTAGTTTTTTCTACGAGCAGTACTTC
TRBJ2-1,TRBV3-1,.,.,CASSHAEYGKETQFF,TGTGCCAGCAGCCACGCTGAGTATGGAAAGGAGACCCAGTTCTTC
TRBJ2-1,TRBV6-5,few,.,CASRSPEGTYNEQFF,TGTGCCAGCAGATCCCCGGAGGGCACTTACAATGAGCAGTTCTTC
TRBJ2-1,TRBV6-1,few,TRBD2,CASSKTSGRAPYNEQFF,TGTGCCAGCAGTAAGACTAGCGGGAGGGCCCCGTACAATGAGCAGTTCTTC
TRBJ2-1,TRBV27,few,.,CASSFWGLRYNEQFF,TGTGCCAGCAGTTTTTGGGGACTCCGTTACAATGAGCAGTTCTTC
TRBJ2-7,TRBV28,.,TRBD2,CARSLWGLAFNNEQYF,TGTGCCCGCAGTTTATGGGGACTAGCTTTTAACAATGAGCAGTACTTC
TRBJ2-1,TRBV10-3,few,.,CAIRGRDRSNEQFF,TGTGCCATCAGAGGGAGAGATAGGAGCAATGAGCAGTTCTTC
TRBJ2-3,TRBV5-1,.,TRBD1,CAGSSTYRGDTQYF,TGCGCCGGCAGCTCTACCTACAGGGGAGATACGCAGTATTTT
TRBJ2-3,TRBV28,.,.,CASSSPRSGYTDTQYF,TGTGCCAGCAGTTCACCACGGAGCGGATACACAGATACGCAGTATTTT
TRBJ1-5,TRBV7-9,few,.,CASSTGWQPQHF,TGTGCCAGCAGCACAGGGTGGCAGCCCCAGCATTTT
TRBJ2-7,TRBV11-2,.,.,CASSLDSLVYEQYF,TGTGCCAGCAGCTTAGATTCGCTAGTCTACGAGCAGTACTTC
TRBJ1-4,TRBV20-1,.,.,CSASGGGRVATNEKLFF,TGCAGTGCTAGTGGGGGGGGGAGAGTTGCAACTAATGAAAAACTGTTTTTT